Reported below is one TCR beta chain. Its target is not known. Deletions cut 1 base from V and 9 bases from J, with 16 bases between. Germline CDR1 DFQATT, CDR2 SNEGSKA (reference sequence). The CDR3 contains 14 residues. These data belong to a study of blood T cells in healthy people across ages. For the study at large: About one barcoded beta molecule was captured per two T cells (by template switching).

Study findings and constraints: PBMCs that were unsorted prevented a conclusive naive versus antigen-experienced comparison. Long-lived donors carried more naive CD4+ cells and greater diversity than aged donors.

PCR was performed a second time for about 6 to 12 cycles using a sample-barcoded 5' primer and a J-beta primer mix. Individual samples furnished no less than 2.5 million CDR3-containing paired-end reads apiece. TCRdb called the 5' RACE reads again in MiXCR, with one record for every CDR3 protein. Among about 760,000 distinct CDR3 sequences listed, roughly three fifths were seen once. The specimen sequenced was blood. The J gene is TRBJ1-5, the V gene TRBV20-1; no reliable D call. The receptor's source is a man aged 35-49 years in good health. CDR3 nucleotide sequence: TGCAGTGCTAGAGCGGGTGGGGTATTAGGGCCCCAGCATTTT. Translating gives CSARAGGVLGPQHF.